This is a list of T cell receptor beta chains from one sample in a study of T cells in Graves' hyperthyroidism and ophthalmopathy. Via MiXCR, TCRdb re-called the multiplex PCR reads, giving one row per CDR3 protein. The sample lists some 700,000 distinct CDR3 sequences, 15% to 20% occurring once. The sequenced sample consisted of blood. Every receptor here comes from a man aged 45-65 years with Graves' hyperthyroidism. The CDR3 runs from the conserved cysteine through the conserved F or W. Each record gives: V gene, J gene, CDR3 protein.

>TRBV6-6|TRBJ1-6
CASSYSSGDNSPLHF
>TRBV5-1|TRBJ2-1
CASSSGQGAPPWEQFF
>TRBV7-2|TRBJ2-7
CASSPTGQGFGEQYF
>TRBV28|TRBJ1-1
CALRGGRATEAFF
>TRBV7-2|TRBJ2-2
CASSPTPAGGTGELFF
>TRBV7-8|TRBJ2-7
CASSMTGAEQYF
>TRBV7-9|TRBJ2-7
CASSPRDRVSYEQYF
>TRBV9|TRBJ1-1
CASSVAGARSTEAFF
>TRBV19|TRBJ2-1
CASRDRATVYNEQFF
>TRBV7-9|TRBJ2-3
CASSLTPDTQYF
>TRBV28|TRBJ2-7
CASSFGSDYEQYF
>TRBV7-9|TRBJ2-2
CASSFGLAGVTGELFF
>TRBV19|TRBJ2-2
CASSKLAGVIGELFF
>TRBV30|TRBJ1-3
CAWSKQGARGNTIYF
>TRBV30|TRBJ1-1
CAWSMDSIFTEALF
>TRBV6-1|TRBJ2-5
CASSQREVKETQYF
>TRBV7-8|TRBJ1-1
CASIERSGRLMNTEAFF
>TRBV6-2/TRBV6-3|TRBJ1-1
CASRPTGRSTEAFF
>TRBV27|TRBJ2-1
CASSLTSGDNEQFF
>TRBV4-1|TRBJ1-5
CASSQPGTENQPQHF
>TRBV29-1|TRBJ2-2
CSVEWAGELFF
>TRBV9|TRBJ2-2
CASSVGRTGELFF
>TRBV11-2|TRBJ1-2
CASSLVGGGAGGYTF
>TRBV5-1|TRBJ2-7
CASSLLGTSGYEQYF
>TRBV7-7|TRBJ2-5
CASGRGLAGVAETQYF
>TRBV24-1|TRBJ2-2
CATSSGQGISGELFF
>TRBV7-3|TRBJ2-3
CASSPLGRTDTQYF
>TRBV7-9|TRBJ1-1
CASRWEGPNTEAFF
>TRBV6-2/TRBV6-3|TRBJ1-1
CASSYLQRTEAFF
>TRBV7-8|TRBJ2-2
CASSPRTRATGELFF
>TRBV27|TRBJ1-5
CASSFRQRGEPQHF
>TRBV20-1|TRBJ1-3
CSARGHGSSGNTIYF
>TRBV28|TRBJ2-1
CASKWREDNEQFF
>TRBV5-1|TRBJ2-7
CASSLVGDYEQYF
>TRBV3-1|TRBJ2-3
CASSQDGGTRTDTQYF
>TRBV18|TRBJ1-2
CASSAQGLANYGYTF
>TRBV7-2|TRBJ1-5
CASSSETGPNQPQHF
>TRBV6-5|TRBJ2-7
CASSYSKGAYYEQYF
>TRBV27|TRBJ2-7
CASSAGQGYEQYF
>TRBV6-1|TRBJ2-1
CASRFPGTSGSTEQFF
>TRBV20-1|TRBJ2-5
CSARDEFLETQYF
>TRBV28|TRBJ1-6
CASSLYMERQGGSPLHF
>TRBV5-6|TRBJ2-3
CASSLMTDTQYF
>TRBV11-2|TRBJ2-5
CASSLKTAGLAGTQYF
>TRBV11-2|TRBJ2-7
CASSLGGGLAYEQYF
>TRBV27|TRBJ2-3
CASSGRGLVKGDTQYF
>TRBV11-1|TRBJ2-1
CASSWTGTSGSEQFF
>TRBV4-1|TRBJ2-5
CASSQAGVETQYF
>TRBV2|TRBJ1-5
CASSTFGDGRSNQPQHF
>TRBV6-5|TRBJ2-2
CASSYFAGDTGELFF
>TRBV30|TRBJ2-1
CAWSYGTPYNEQFF
>TRBV5-5|TRBJ2-1
CASSLDRFYNEQFF